The 28 T cell receptor beta chains below come from one sample, sequenced in a study of brain T cells in children with intractable seizures. The time point was: blood from clinic visit 5 months post-surgery; TSC patient then seizure free. Clones were read by immunoSEQ multiplex PCR, and TCRdb kept only the in-frame ones, dropping some. The sample lists hundreds of thousands of clones, 85% to 95% occurring once. The material was peripheral blood, obtained 4 to 5 months after surgery. The receptors were sampled from a boy under three years old with tuberous sclerosis and intractable seizures.

V gene TRBV9 combines with J gene TRBJ2-1; D call uncertain. Germline V gene sequence: CDR1 SGDLS, CDR2 YYNGEE. This CDR3 contains 12 residues. Trimming stripped 0 bases from V and 7 bases from J, with 5 bases between. In DNA form, the CDR3 reads TGTGCCAGCAGCGTAGGGCATAATGAGCAGTTCTTC. Translating gives CASSVGHNEQFF.

The genes are TRBV10-3 and TRBJ2-1; TRBD1 agrees at 11 bases. The length of the CDR3 is 15 residues. With V trimmed by 5 bases and J by 8 bases, 8 bases remained unmatched. The germline CDR1 and CDR2 sequences are ENHRY and SYGVKD. CDR3 DNA sequence: TGTGCCATCAGTAGGACAGGGGGCTTTAGCGATGAGCAGTTCTTC. As protein: CAISRTGGFSDEQFF.

The genes are TRBV9 and TRBJ2-1; maybe TRBD2 (6 bases). Germline loops: CDR1 SGDLS, CDR2 YYNGEE. The V end lost 2 bases, the J end lost 6 bases, and 12 bases lay between the germline ends. The length of the CDR3 is 14 residues. The CDR3 protein is CASSVAGRFNEQFF. In nucleotides, the CDR3 is TGTGCCAGCAGCGTCGCGGGAAGGTTCAATGAGCAGTTCTTC. Full variable domain (rest looked up from reference TRBV9 and TRBJ2-1): DSGVTQTPKHLITATGQRVTLRCSPRSGDLSVYWYQQSLDQGLQFLIQYYNGEERAKGNILERFSAQQFPDLHSELNLSSLELGDSALYFCASSVAGRFNEQFFGPGTRLTVL.

The J gene is TRBJ2-7, the V gene TRBV4-1, with D perhaps TRBD1 (6 bases). There are 17 residues in the CDR3. CDR1 is MGHRA and CDR2 is YSYEKL in the germline V gene. V was trimmed by 4 bases and J by 6 bases, leaving 25 bases between them. DNA for the CDR3: TGCGCCAGCAGCCTAATGATGATGGGGGCGCGACCGAGCGAGCAGTACTTC. This codes for CASSLMMMGARPSEQYF.

This sequence joins TRBV6-5 and TRBJ2-7; TRBD2 matches at 9 bases. The CDR3 is 14 residues long. Per germline, CDR1 MNHEY and CDR2 SVGAGI. V gave up 6 bases and J gave up 2 bases; unmatched junction bases: 5. CDR3 coding DNA: TGTGCCAGCAGGGTAGCGGGAGAAACCTACGAGCAGTACTTC. The encoded protein is CASRVAGETYEQYF.

The chain uses TRBV6-1 and TRBJ2-1, with 9 bases matching TRBD2. V lost 2 bases to trimming and J lost 6 bases; unmatched junction nucleotides: 5. In germline, CDR1 is MNHNS, CDR2 SASEGT. CDR3 length: 15 residues. CDR3 amino acids: CASSELAGGLNEQFF. CDR3 DNA: TGTGCCAGCAGTGAATTGGCGGGGGGGCTCAATGAGCAGTTCTTC.

As to this clone: The same CDR3 is also encoded by other DNA sequences in this sample. V and J are TRBV30 and TRBJ2-3; weak D call: TRBD2 (5 bases). This CDR3 is 14 amino acids long. Germline V gene sequence: CDR1 GTSNPN, CDR2 SVGIG (reference sequence). Trimming took 0 bases from V and 6 from J, leaving 13 bases between them. The CDR3 region has the DNA TGTGCCTGGAGTGTAGGAAGCGGTACTGATACGCAGTATTTT. This codes for CAWSVGSGTDTQYF. Looking up the rest from reference TRBV30 and TRBJ2-3 gives the full variable domain: SQTIHQWPATLVQPVGSPLSLECTVEGTSNPNLYWYRQAAGRGLQLLFYSVGIGQISSEVPQNLSASRPQDRQFILSSKKLLLSDSGFYLCAWSVGSGTDTQYFGPGTRLTVL.

V and J are TRBV24-1 and TRBJ2-5; 13 bases agree with TRBD2. CDR1 is KGHDR and CDR2 is SFDVKD in the germline V gene. V lost 4 bases, J lost 5 bases, and 3 bases stayed unmatched. CDR3 length equals 15 residues. In nucleotides, the CDR3 is TGTGCCACCAGTGAGCCGACTAGCGGGAGGGAGACCCAGTACTTC. It encodes CATSEPTSGRETQYF.

The genes are TRBV15 and TRBJ1-1; D is ambiguous. Germline CDR1 LNHNV, CDR2 YYDKDF (reference sequence). V was clipped by 0 bases and J by 2 bases, with 13 bases between them. The CDR3 spans 16 residues. The CDR3: CATSRDLGQLNTEAFF. DNA for the CDR3: TGTGCCACCAGCAGAGATTTAGGGCAGTTAAACACTGAAGCTTTCTTT.

The chain combines TRBV6-2 or TRBV6-3 with TRBJ1-3; D is uncertain. This CDR3 region has 14 residues. Trimming cost V 4 bases and J 0 bases, with 7 bases left between them. In germline, CDR1 is MNHEY, CDR2 SVGEGT. CDR3: CASSFPNSGNTIYF. CDR3 in DNA: TGTGCCAGCAGTTTCCCCAACTCTGGAAACACCATATATTTT.

This chain links TRBV6-1 with TRBJ2-3; D is ambiguous. Looked up from germline, CDR1 is MNHNS and CDR2 is SASEGT. This CDR3 spans 13 amino acids. V lost 3 bases and J lost 3, with 7 bases in between. CDR3 residues: CASSDALTDTQYF. The CDR3 nucleotides are TGTGCCAGCAGTGACGCCTTAACAGATACGCAGTATTTT.

The CDR3 region is CSVEQPQGSDTQYF. CDR3 sequence (DNA): TGCAGCGTTGAACAACCTCAGGGGTCAGATACGCAGTATTTT. The J gene is TRBJ2-3, the V gene TRBV29-1; possibly TRBD1 for D (6 bases). CDR1 SQVTM and CDR2 ANQGSEA come from the germline V gene. CDR3 length equals 14 residues. V lost 2 bases and J lost 4, with 13 bases in between.

The genes are TRBV19 and TRBJ2-7; perhaps TRBD2 as D (5 bases). The germline V gene has CDR1 LNHDA and CDR2 SQIVND (reference sequence). CDR3 length equals 13 residues. Trimming removed 1 base from V and 3 bases from J, with 7 bases in between. For the CDR3, the DNA is TGTGCCAGTAGTATAGTAGAGGGCTACGAGCAGTACTTC. Protein: CASSIVEGYEQYF.

This chain joins TRBV7-9 and TRBJ2-1; D gene uncertain. The V gene lost 4 bases and the J gene lost 0 bases, with 10 bases spanning the gap. The CDR3 is 15 residues long. The germline gives CDR1 SEHNR, CDR2 FQNEAQ (reference sequence). The CDR3 DNA is TGTGCCAGCAGCTACCGTGTAGGCTCCTACAATGAGCAGTTCTTC. Translation gives CASSYRVGSYNEQFF.

J is TRBJ2-6 and V is TRBV18, with D perhaps matching TRBD2 (5 bases). The V and J ends lost 6 bases and 0 bases respectively, with 9 bases between them. The CDR3 sequence is 15 residues long. Germline loops: CDR1 KGHSH, CDR2 LQKENI. CDR3 residues: CASSPGISGANVLTF. The CDR3 DNA is TGTGCCAGCTCCCCCGGGATCTCTGGGGCCAACGTCCTGACTTTC.

This clone has only one observation. The V and J genes are TRBV7-3 and TRBJ1-5; no clear D gene. Deletions cut 5 bases from V and 0 bases from J, with 5 bases between. This CDR3 has 13 amino acids. Germline CDR1 reads SGHTA; CDR2 reads FQGTGA. The CDR3 loop reads CASSPGSNQPQHF. The CDR3 DNA is TGTGCCAGCAGCCCCGGTAGCAATCAGCCCCAGCATTTT.

The CDR3 region has the DNA TGTGCCAGCAGTGACCCCGGCTATGGCTACACCTTC. It is translated as CASSDPGYGYTF. V usage is TRBV25-1 and J usage is TRBJ1-2; D not resolved. The V and J ends lost 3 bases and 4 bases respectively, with 6 bases between them. Germline CDR1 and CDR2: MGHDK and SYGVNS. CDR3 length equals 12 residues.

The V call is TRBV5-8, the J call TRBJ2-7; D is possibly TRBD1 (5 bases). This CDR3 is 16 amino acids long. V was clipped by 0 bases and J by 1 base, with 14 bases between them. Germline V lookup: CDR1 SGHTS, CDR2 YDEGEE. The CDR3 DNA follows: TGTGCCAGCAGCTTGGGTGTAGGGGCGTGGTCCTACGAGCAGTACTTC. Translation: CASSLGVGAWSYEQYF.

The rearrangement links TRBV10-1 to TRBJ2-5; D ambiguous. The CDR3 extends over 15 amino acids. CDR1 is WNHNN, CDR2 SYGVQD, per germline (reference sequence). V was clipped by 3 bases and J by 3 bases, with 14 bases between them. CDR3 DNA sequence: TGCGCCAGCAGTGAATCCCCGGACGGCGAAGAGACCCAGTACTTC. The encoded protein is CASSESPDGEETQYF.

This chain links TRBV6-5 with TRBJ2-7, with D perhaps matching TRBD2 (5 bases). Germline V gives CDR1 MNHEY, CDR2 SVGAGI. The V end was cut by 2 bases, the J end by 3 bases, with 11 bases between. There are 14 residues in the CDR3. As DNA, the CDR3 is TGTGCCAGCAGTTACAGGACTGCCAACTACGAGCAGTACTTC. Its translation: CASSYRTANYEQYF.

The rearrangement links TRBV11-2 to TRBJ2-3, with 7 bases fitting TRBD2. Germline V gene lookup returns CDR1 SGHAT and CDR2 FQNNGV. J was trimmed by 4 bases and V by 5 bases; bases with no gene match: 9. The CDR3 spans 15 residues. In DNA, the CDR3 is TGTGCCAGCAGCGAAACGGGGGGTGTGGCAGATACGCAGTATTTT. This sequence encodes CASSETGGVADTQYF.

This chain uses TRBV6-5 with TRBJ2-7; 8 nucleotides line up with TRBD1. Trimming took 3 bases from V and 4 from J; bases not matched to a gene: 5. The CDR3 length is 14 residues. Germline V gene sequence: CDR1 MNHEY, CDR2 SVGAGI. The CDR3 loop reads CASSYERQGYEQYF. CDR3 DNA: TGTGCCAGCAGTTATGAGCGACAGGGGTACGAGCAGTACTTC.

This clone was counted only a few times. At one of its ends the junction is not consistent with the germline gene, which may arise from a read error. The chain combines TRBV27 with TRBJ1-6; possible D gene TRBD1, 6 bases. This CDR3 is 14 amino acids long. Germline loops: CDR1 MNHEY, CDR2 SMNVEV (reference sequence). CDR3 amino acids: CASRLGDIYSPLHF. The DNA for the CDR3 is TGTGCCAGCCGTTTGGGGGACATCTATTCACCCCTCCACTTT.

In its sample, this clone was seen a few times. V gene TRBV5-4 combines with J gene TRBJ1-2; D is ambiguous. Germline V gene lookup returns CDR1 SGHNT and CDR2 YYREEE (reference sequence). V lost 5 bases and J 5 bases, leaving 16 bases between the germline ends. There are 14 residues in the CDR3. The DNA of the CDR3 is TGTGCCAGCAGACAATTATATGCGGAATATGGCTACACCTTC. As protein: CASRQLYAEYGYTF.

This chain links TRBV30 with TRBJ1-5; tentatively, D is TRBD1 (5 bases). The CDR3 contains 11 residues. CDR1 is GTSNPN, CDR2 SVGIG, per germline (reference sequence). V lost 6 bases and J lost 7, with 10 bases in between. In nucleotides, the CDR3 is TGTGCCTGTGGGGACGGGCAGCCCCAGCATTTT. Its translation: CACGDGQPQHF. Looking up the rest from reference TRBV30 and TRBJ1-5 gives the full variable domain: SQTIHQWPATLVQPVGSPLSLECTVEGTSNPNLYWYRQAAGRGLQLLFYSVGIGQISSEVPQNLSASRPQDRQFILSSKKLLLSDSGFYLCACGDGQPQHFGDGTRLSIL.

The genes are TRBV19 and TRBJ1-5; D perhaps matches TRBD1 (6 bases). The germline V and J ends were trimmed by 10 bases and 3 bases, with 19 bases remaining between them. Per germline, CDR1 LNHDA and CDR2 SQIVND (reference sequence). The CDR3 has 15 residues. The DNA of the CDR3 is TGTGCCACTAAAGACAGGACGGTGGACAATCAGCCCCAGCATTTT. Residues: CATKDRTVDNQPQHF.

This chain joins TRBV28 and TRBJ2-5; D might be TRBD1 or TRBD2, each matching 5 bases. CDR1 is MDHEN and CDR2 is SYDVKM in the germline V gene. The V and J ends lost 3 bases and 3 bases respectively, with 23 bases between them. The CDR3 has 18 amino acids. The CDR3 loop reads CASSFTLLTTIQEETQYF. CDR3 coding DNA: TGTGCCAGCAGTTTTACCCTTTTGACTACCATACAGGAAGAGACCCAGTACTTC.

The gene calls are TRBV30 and TRBJ2-7; 8 bases match TRBD1. Germline V gene data show CDR1 as GTSNPN and CDR2 as SVGIG (reference sequence). The V segment lost 3 bases and the J segment 7 bases; nucleotides outside the gene matches: 20. This CDR3 region has 17 residues. For the CDR3, the DNA is TGTGCCTGGAGACACCCGACAGGGGTGACAATACTGGGAGAGCAGTACTTC. Protein product: CAWRHPTGVTILGEQYF.